This TCR beta chain was recorded in a study of control samples from healthy donors and cancer patients. Data came from immunoSEQ multiplex PCR; TCRdb stores just in-frame clones and leaves some out. The sample yields about 77,000 clones, approximately 92% seen once. This receptor was obtained from a woman aged 60-75 years in good health. The sequenced material came from blood.

DNA for the CDR3: TGTGCCAGCTGTCCCGAGGTGGGCTCCTACAATGAGCAGTTCTTC. Its protein product is CASCPEVGSYNEQFF. The V gene is TRBV28, the J gene TRBJ2-1; D gene uncertain. V was clipped by 8 bases and J by 0 bases, with 14 bases between them. In germline, CDR1 is MDHEN, CDR2 SYDVKM. The CDR3 runs to 15 residues.